The 6 T cell receptor beta chains below were found in one sample sequenced in a study of cytomegalovirus exposure and HLA in healthy donors. Use of 60 Vbeta and 13 Jbeta primers characterized the PCR. Sequencing used immunoSEQ multiplex PCR; TCRdb keeps in-frame clones, though not all of them. The sample includes 110,000 to 150,000 clones, 82% seen only once; the top ten take roughly 9.7%. The sequencing input was PBMCs. The source of these receptors is a woman in her sixties or seventies in good health and CMV-seropositive.

This clone was detected only a few times. V is TRBV7-9 and J is TRBJ1-3, with D maybe TRBD1 (6 bases). The V end lost 4 bases, the J end lost 2 bases, and 9 bases lay between the germline ends. The CDR3 is made up of 14 amino acids. CDR1 and CDR2 (germline): SEHNR, FQNEAQ (reference sequence). The CDR3 loop reads CASSSQGPGNTIYF. CDR3 DNA sequence: TGTGCCAGCAGCTCACAGGGACCTGGAAACACCATATATTTT.

This chain connects TRBV11-2 to TRBJ1-2; 7 positions agree with TRBD1. The V and J ends lost 4 bases and 3 bases, in that order; junction bases with no gene match: 11. This CDR3 comprises 16 residues. The germline V gene encodes CDR1 SGHAT and CDR2 FQNNGV. CDR3 nucleotide sequence: TGTGCCAGCAGCTCCCTCACCGGACAGGCCTACTATGGCTACACCTTC. As protein: CASSSLTGQAYYGYTF. Full variable domain (rest looked up from reference TRBV11-2 and TRBJ1-2): EAGVAQSPRYKIIEKRQSVAFWCNPISGHATLYWYQQILGQGPKLLIQFQNNGVVDDSQLPKDRFSAERLKGVDSTLKIQPAKLEDSAVYLCASSSLTGQAYYGYTFGSGTRLTVV.

The rearrangement joins TRBV4-3 to TRBJ2-1, with 8 bases matching TRBD2. Losses at the gene ends were 1 base for V and 1 base for J; bases not matched to a gene: 9. Germline V gene lookup returns CDR1 LGHNA and CDR2 YSLEER. The CDR3 sequence is 18 residues long. The CDR3 nucleotides read TGCGCCAGCAGCCAAGGGCTAGCGGGCCGGCCATCCTACAATGAGCAGTTCTTC. Its protein product is CASSQGLAGRPSYNEQFF.

The genes are TRBV27 and TRBJ1-1; 11 nucleotides match TRBD1. Germline loops: CDR1 MNHEY, CDR2 SMNVEV (reference sequence). The junction had 12 bases not matched to a gene; V was cut back by 5 bases and J by 4 bases. The CDR3 runs 17 residues. DNA for the CDR3: TGTGCCAGCAGTCCTTACTCACGGACAGGGGGCAGCACTGAAGCTTTCTTT. This codes for CASSPYSRTGGSTEAFF.

This clone was seen more than once but under ten times. The chain has TRBV7-2 and TRBJ1-1, with D unclear. The CDR3 spans 15 residues. The germline V and J ends were trimmed by 1 base and 0 bases, with 9 bases remaining between them. Germline V gene data show CDR1 as SGHTA and CDR2 as FQGNSA. This CDR3 is CASSLGAGMNTEAFF. CDR3 nucleotides: TGTGCCAGCAGCTTAGGGGCGGGAATGAACACTGAAGCTTTCTTT.

This sequence joins TRBV6-5 and TRBJ1-6, with D unresolved. Germline V gene data show CDR1 as MNHEY and CDR2 as SVGAGI. Trimming shortened V by 4 bases and J by 7 bases, and 14 bases separated the two germline ends. CDR3 length: 15 amino acids. The CDR3 bases are TGTGCCAGCAGTTCCGGGATGGGCCGGAATTCACCCCTCCACTTT. Translating gives CASSSGMGRNSPLHF.